This T cell receptor beta chain was obtained from a study of blood T cell repertoires in COVID-19. This CDR3 is built from 11 residues. V was shortened by 4 bases and J by 8 bases, with 7 bases between the two germline ends. Some clones are missing from TCRdb's copy, which holds only in-frame ones; the method was immunoSEQ multiplex PCR. The table records roughly 400,000 clones, around 90% of them present only once. The specimen was PBMCs or T cells enriched from blood (not recorded which). This rearrangement joins TRBV12-3 or TRBV12-4 to TRBJ2-3, with D unresolved. The sequence came from a man between 18 and 35 years old who had recovered from COVID-19. This chain's CDR3 is CASSSPVTQYF. In DNA form, the CDR3 reads TGTGCCAGCAGTTCCCCGGTTACGCAGTATTTT.